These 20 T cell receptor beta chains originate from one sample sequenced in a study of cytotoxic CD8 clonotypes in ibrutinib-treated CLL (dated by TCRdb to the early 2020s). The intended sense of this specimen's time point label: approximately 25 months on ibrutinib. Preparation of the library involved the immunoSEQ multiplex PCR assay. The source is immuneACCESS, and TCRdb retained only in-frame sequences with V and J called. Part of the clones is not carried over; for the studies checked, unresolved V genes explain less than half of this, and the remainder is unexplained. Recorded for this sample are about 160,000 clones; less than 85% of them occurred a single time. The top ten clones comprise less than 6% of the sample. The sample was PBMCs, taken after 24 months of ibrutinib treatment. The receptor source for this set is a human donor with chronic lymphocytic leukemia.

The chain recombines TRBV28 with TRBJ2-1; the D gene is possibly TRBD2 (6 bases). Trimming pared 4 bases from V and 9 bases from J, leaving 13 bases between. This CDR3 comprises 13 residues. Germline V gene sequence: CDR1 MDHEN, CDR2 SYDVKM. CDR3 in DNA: TGTGCCAGCAGTTCCCCCCCTAGCGCTGAGCAGTTCTTC. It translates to CASSSPPSAEQFF.

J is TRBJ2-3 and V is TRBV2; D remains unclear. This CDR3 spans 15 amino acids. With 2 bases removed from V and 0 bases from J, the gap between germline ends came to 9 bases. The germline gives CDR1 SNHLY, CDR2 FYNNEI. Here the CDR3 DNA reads TGTGCCAGCAGTGAAACGTCCTCTAGCACAGATACGCAGTATTTT. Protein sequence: CASSETSSSTDTQYF.

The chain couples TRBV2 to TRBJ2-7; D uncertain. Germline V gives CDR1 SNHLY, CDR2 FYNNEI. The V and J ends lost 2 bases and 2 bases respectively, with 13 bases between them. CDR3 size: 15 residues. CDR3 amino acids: CASSETVLFTYEQYF. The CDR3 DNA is TGTGCCAGCAGTGAAACCGTGTTATTTACCTACGAGCAGTACTTC. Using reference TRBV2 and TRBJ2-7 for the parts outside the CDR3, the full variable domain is EPEVTQTPSHQVTQMGQEVILRCVPISNHLYFYWYRQILGQKVEFLVSFYNNEISEKSEIFDDQFSVERPDGSNFTLKIRSTKLEDSAMYFCASSETVLFTYEQYFGPGTRLTVT.

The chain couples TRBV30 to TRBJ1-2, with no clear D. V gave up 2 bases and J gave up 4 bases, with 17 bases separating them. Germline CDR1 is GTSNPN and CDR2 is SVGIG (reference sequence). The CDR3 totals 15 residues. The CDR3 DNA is TGTGCCTGGAGTCCCCAACAGTTTCGATCCTATGGCTACACCTTC. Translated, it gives CAWSPQQFRSYGYTF.

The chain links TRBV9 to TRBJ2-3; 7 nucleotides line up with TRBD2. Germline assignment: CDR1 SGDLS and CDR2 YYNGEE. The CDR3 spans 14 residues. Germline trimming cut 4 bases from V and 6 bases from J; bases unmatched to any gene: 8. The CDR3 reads CASSPVAGDDTQYF. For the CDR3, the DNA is TGTGCCAGCAGCCCTGTGGCGGGGGATGATACGCAGTATTTT.

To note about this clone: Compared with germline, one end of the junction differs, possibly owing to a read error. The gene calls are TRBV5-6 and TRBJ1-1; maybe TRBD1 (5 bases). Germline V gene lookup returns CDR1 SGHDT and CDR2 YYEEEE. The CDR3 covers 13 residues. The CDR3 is CASSLYQGYEGFF. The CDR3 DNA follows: TGTGCCAGCAGCTTGTACCAGGGCTATGAAGGTTTCTTT.

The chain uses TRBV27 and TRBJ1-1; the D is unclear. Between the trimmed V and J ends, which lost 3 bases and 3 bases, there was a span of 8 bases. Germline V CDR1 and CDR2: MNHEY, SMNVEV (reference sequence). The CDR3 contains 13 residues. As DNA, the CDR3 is TGTGCCAGCAGTTTCGGTTCGGACACTGAAGCTTTCTTT. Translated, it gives CASSFGSDTEAFF.

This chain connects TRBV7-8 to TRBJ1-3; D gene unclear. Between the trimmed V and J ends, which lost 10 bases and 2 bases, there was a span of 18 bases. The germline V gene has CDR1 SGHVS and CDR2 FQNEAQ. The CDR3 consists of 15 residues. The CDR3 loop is CATRTDNRPGNTIYF. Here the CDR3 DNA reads TGTGCCACAAGGACCGATAACCGTCCTGGAAACACCATATATTTT. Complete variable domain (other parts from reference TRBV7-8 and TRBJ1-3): GAGVSQSPRYKVAKRGQDVALRCDPISGHVSLFWYQQALGQGPEFLTYFQNEAQLDKSGLPSDRFFAERPEGSVSTLKIQRTQQEDSAVYLCATRTDNRPGNTIYFGEGSWLTVV.

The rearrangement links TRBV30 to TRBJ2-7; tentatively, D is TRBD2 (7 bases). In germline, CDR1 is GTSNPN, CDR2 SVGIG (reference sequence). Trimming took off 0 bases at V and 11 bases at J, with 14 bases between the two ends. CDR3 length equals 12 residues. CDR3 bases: TGTGCCTGGAGTGTATCGGGGGGCCGGGAGTACTTC. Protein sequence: CAWSVSGGREYF.

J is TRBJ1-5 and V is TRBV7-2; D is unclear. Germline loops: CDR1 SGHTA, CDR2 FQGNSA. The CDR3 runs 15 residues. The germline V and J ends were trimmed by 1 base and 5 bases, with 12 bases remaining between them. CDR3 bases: TGTGCCAGCAGCTTAGGGGTGGCAGACTATCAGCCCCAGCATTTT. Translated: CASSLGVADYQPQHF. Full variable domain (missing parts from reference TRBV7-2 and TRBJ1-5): GAGVSQSPSNKVTEKGKDVELRCDPISGHTALYWYRQSLGQGLEFLIYFQGNSAPDKSGLPSDRFSAERTGGSVSTLTIQRTQQEDSAVYLCASSLGVADYQPQHFGDGTRLSIL.

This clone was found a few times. CDR3 nucleotides: TGTGCCAGCAGTCCTCGACTAGCGGGGACATACAATGAGCAGTTCTTC. Amino acid sequence: CASSPRLAGTYNEQFF. This chain links TRBV2 with TRBJ2-1; 11 positions agree with TRBD2. The CDR3 totals 16 residues. J gave up 4 bases and V 5 bases, and 7 bases lay outside the gene matches. Germline V gene lookup returns CDR1 SNHLY and CDR2 FYNNEI.

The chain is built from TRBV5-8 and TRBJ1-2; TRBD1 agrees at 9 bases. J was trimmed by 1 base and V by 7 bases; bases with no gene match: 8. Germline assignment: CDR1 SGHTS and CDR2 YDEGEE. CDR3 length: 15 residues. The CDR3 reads CASRLPGQGNYGYTF. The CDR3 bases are TGTGCCAGCCGATTACCGGGACAGGGTAACTATGGCTACACCTTC.

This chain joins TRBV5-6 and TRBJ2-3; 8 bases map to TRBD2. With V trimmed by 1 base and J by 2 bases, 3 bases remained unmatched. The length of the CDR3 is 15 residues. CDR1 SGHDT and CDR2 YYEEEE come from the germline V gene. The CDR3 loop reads CASSLMRGDTDTQYF. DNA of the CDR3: TGTGCCAGCAGCTTGATGCGGGGGGACACAGATACGCAGTATTTT.

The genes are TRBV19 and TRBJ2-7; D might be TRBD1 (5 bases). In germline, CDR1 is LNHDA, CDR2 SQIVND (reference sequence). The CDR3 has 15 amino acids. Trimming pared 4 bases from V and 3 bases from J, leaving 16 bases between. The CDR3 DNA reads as TGTGCCAGTAGTACCCCCCAGGGAATGGACTACGAGCAGTACTTC. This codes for CASSTPQGMDYEQYF.

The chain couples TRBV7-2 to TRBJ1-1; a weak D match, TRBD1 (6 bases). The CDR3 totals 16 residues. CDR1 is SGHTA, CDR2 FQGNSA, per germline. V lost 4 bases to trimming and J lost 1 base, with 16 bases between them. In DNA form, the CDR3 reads TGTGCCAGCAGCTCTCCCCGGGGGCTAAGGAACACTGAAGCTTTCTTT. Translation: CASSSPRGLRNTEAFF.

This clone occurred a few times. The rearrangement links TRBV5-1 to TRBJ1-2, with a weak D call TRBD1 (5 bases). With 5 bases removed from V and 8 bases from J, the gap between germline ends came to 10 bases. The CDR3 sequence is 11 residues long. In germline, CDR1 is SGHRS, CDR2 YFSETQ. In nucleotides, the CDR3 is TGCGCCAGCAGAGCAGGGAAGGGCTACACCTTC. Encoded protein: CASRAGKGYTF.

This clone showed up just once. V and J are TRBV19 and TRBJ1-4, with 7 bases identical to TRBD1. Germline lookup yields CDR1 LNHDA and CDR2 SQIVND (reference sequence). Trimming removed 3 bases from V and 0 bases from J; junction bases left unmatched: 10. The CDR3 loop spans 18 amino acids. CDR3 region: CASSIRGQPLATNEKLFF. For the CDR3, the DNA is TGTGCCAGTAGTATCCGGGGACAGCCCCTTGCAACTAATGAAAAACTGTTTTTT.

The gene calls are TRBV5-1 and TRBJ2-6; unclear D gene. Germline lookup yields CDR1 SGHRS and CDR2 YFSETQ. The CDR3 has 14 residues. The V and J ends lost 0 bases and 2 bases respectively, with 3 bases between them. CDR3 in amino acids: CASSLVAGANVLTF. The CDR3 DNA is TGCGCCAGCAGCTTGGTCGCTGGGGCCAACGTCCTGACTTTC.

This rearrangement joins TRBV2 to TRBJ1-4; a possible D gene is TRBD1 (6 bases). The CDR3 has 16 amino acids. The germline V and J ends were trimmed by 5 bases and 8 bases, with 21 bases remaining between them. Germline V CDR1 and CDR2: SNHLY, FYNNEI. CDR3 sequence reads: CASSPKGGVRREKLFF. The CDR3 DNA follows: TGTGCCAGCAGTCCCAAGGGGGGGGTCCGACGCGAAAAACTGTTTTTT. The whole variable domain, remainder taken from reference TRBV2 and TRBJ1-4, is EPEVTQTPSHQVTQMGQEVILRCVPISNHLYFYWYRQILGQKVEFLVSFYNNEISEKSEIFDDQFSVERPDGSNFTLKIRSTKLEDSAMYFCASSPKGGVRREKLFFGSGTQLSVL.

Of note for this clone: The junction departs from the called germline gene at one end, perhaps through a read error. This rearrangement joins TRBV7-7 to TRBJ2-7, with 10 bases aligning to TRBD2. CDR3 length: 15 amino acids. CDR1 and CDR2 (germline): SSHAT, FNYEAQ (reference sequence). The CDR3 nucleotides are TGTGCTAGCAGCCCCCTGACTAGCGGGCCCTACGAGCAGTACTTC. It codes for CASSPLTSGPYEQYF.